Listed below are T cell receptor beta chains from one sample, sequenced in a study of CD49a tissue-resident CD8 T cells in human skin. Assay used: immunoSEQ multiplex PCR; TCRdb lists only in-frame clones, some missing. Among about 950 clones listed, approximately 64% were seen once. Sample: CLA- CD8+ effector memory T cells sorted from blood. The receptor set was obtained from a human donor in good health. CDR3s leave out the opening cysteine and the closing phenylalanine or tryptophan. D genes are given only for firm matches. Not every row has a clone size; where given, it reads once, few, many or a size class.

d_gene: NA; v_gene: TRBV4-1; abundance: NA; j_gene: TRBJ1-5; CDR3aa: ASSQAAGVDQPQH
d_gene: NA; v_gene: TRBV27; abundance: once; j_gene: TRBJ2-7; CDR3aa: ASSLAQSYEQY
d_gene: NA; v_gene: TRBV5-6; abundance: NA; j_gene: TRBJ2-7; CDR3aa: ASSLAQGSSYEQY
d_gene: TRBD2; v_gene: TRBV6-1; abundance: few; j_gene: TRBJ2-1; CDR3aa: ASSDMASGGNEQF
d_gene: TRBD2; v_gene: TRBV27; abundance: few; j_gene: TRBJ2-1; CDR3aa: ASSPSGRGEQF
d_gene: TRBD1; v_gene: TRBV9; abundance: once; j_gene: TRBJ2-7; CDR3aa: ASSVGSGQGPPEQY
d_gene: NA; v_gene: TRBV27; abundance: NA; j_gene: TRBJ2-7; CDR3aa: ASSSARDSYEQY
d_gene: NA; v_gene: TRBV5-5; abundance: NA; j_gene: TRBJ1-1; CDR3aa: ASSFRQATEAF
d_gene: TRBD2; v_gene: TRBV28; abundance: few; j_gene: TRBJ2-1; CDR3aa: ASKSLLAGSNEQF
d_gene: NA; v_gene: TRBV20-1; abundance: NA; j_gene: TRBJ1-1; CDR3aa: SALLNTEAF
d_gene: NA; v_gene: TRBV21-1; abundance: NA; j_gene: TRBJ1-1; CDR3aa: ASSNRLGDRGTGTEAF
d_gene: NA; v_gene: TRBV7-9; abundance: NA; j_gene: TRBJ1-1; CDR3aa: ASSLVGVPEAF
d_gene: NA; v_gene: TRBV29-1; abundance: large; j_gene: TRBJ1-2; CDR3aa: SVHGNYGYT
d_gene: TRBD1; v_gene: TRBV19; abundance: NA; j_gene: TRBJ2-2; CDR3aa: ASSRGQFSGGELF
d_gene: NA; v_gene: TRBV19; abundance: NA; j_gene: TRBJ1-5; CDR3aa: ATRPGSNQPQH
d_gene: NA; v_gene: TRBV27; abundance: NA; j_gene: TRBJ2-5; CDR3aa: ASRMASGLQETQY
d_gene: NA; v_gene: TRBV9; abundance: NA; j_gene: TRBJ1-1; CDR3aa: ASTPDPYRVEAF
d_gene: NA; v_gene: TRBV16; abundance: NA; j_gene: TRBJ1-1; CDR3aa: ASSQFSTNTEAF
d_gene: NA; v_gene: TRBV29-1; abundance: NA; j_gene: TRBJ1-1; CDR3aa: SVSMNTEAF
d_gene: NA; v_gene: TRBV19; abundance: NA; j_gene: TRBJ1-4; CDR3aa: ASTPGYEKLF
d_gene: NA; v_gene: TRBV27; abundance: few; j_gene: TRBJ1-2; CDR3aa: ASTRAREVNYGYT
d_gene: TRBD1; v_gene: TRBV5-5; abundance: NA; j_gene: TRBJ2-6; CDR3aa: ASSKGQGKRSGANVLT
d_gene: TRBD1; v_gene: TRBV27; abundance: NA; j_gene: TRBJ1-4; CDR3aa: ASSPLRGQGAIWFEKLF
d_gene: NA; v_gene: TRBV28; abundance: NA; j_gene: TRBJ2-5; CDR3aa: ASSNREETQY
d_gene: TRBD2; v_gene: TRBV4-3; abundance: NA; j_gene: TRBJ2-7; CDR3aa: ASSPGLAAQTYEQY
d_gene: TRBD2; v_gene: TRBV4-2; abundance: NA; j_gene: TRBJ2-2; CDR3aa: ASSHRSRLAWTGELF
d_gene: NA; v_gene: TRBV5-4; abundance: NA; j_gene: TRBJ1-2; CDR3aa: ASSLGGGLQGYGYT
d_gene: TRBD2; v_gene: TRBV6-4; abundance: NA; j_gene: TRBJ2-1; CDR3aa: ASSVAGGRAEQF
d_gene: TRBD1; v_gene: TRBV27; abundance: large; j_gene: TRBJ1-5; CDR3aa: ASSSGTGVQPQH
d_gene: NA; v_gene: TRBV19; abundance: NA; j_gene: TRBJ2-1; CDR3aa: ASSTGVGNEQF
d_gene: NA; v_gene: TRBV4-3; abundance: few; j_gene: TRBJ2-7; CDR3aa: ASSQDPWPEQY
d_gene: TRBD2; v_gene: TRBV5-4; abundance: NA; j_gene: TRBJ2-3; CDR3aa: ASSLGLAGGLADTQY
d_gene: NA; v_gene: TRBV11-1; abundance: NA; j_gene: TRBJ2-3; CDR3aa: ASSSTGGTSTDTQY
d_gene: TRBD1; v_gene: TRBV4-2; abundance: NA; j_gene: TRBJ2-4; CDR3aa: ASSHPGQGDIQY
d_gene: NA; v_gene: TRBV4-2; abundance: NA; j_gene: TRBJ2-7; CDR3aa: ASSQGGFSYEQY
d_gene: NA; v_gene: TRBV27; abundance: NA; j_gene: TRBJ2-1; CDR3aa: ASSPSGRGEQF
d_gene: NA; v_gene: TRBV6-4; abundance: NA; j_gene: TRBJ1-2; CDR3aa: ASSDSESPGHGYT
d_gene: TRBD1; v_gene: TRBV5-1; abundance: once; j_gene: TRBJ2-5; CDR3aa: ASSEDPIWPRLDRAWETQY
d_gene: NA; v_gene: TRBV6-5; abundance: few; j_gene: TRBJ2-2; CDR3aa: ASSYSKTAGELF
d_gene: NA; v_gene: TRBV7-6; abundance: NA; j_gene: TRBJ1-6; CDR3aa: ASSRDNYNSPLH
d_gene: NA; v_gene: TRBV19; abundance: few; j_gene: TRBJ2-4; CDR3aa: ASIRRQGKAKNIQY
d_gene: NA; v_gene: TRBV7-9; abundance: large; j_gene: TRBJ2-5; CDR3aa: ASSPEVGETQY
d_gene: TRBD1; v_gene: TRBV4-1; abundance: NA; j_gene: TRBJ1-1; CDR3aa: ASSQDTRQGGIEAF
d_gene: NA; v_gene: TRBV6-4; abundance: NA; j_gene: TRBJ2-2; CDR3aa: ASSDKASGTGELF
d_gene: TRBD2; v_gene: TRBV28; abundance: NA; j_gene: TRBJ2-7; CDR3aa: ASSIRTSGLYEQY
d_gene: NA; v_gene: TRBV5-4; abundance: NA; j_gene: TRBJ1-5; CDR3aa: ASSLAGESNQPQH
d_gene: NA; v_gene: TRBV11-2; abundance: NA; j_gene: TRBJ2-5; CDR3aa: ASSPRWGVDGETQY
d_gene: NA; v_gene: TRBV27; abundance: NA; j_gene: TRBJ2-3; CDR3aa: ASSFQSDTQY
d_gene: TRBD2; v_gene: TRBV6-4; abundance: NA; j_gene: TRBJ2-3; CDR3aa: ASSDSLAGGDTQY
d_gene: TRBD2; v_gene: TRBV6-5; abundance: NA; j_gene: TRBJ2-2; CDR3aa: ASSYSDGRPTGELF
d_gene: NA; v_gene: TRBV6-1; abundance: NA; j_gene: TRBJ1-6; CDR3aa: ASSDRENSPLH